A selection of T cell receptor beta chains follows, all from one sample in a study of blood T cell repertoires in COVID-19. Sequencing used immunoSEQ multiplex PCR; TCRdb keeps in-frame clones, though not all of them. Of roughly 190,000 clones listed, around 85% are singletons. Material: peripheral blood. These receptors all come from a man in his thirties or forties with acute or convalescent COVID-19. Each CDR3 is given with its conserved first and last residue. Each record gives: V gene, clone size, D gene, J gene, CDR3 protein, CDR3 DNA. D genes are given only for firm matches. Clone size appears in some rows only: once, few, many, or a class for an expanded clone.

>TRBV29-1|few|NA|TRBJ2-1
CSGGRVSYNEQFF
TGCAGCGGGGGGCGGGTTTCGTACAATGAGCAGTTCTTC
>TRBV5-5|NA|NA|TRBJ2-3
CASSFLSSTDTQYF
TGTGCCAGCAGCTTTTTATCTAGCACAGATACGCAGTATTTT
>TRBV10-3|NA|TRBD2|TRBJ2-3
CAITRAGATDTQYF
TGTGCCATCACTAGAGCGGGAGCCACAGATACGCAGTATTTT
>TRBV6-5|NA|NA|TRBJ2-2
CATGRDPNTGELFF
TGTGCCACGGGGCGGGACCCGAACACCGGGGAGCTGTTTTTT
>TRBV19|NA|NA|TRBJ2-2
CASSIGTEHTGELFF
TGTGCCAGTAGTATAGGGACAGAGCACACCGGGGAGCTGTTTTTT
>TRBV19|NA|NA|TRBJ1-1
CASRLELYAEAFF
TGTGCCAGTAGATTGGAGCTCTACGCTGAAGCTTTCTTT
>TRBV5-1|NA|TRBD1|TRBJ1-1
CASSSTGVETEAFF
TGCGCCAGCAGTTCAACAGGGGTGGAAACTGAAGCTTTCTTT
>TRBV27|NA|TRBD1|TRBJ1-5
CASGRTGGNQPQHF
TGTGCCAGCGGGAGGACAGGGGGCAATCAGCCCCAGCATTTT
>TRBV2|once|TRBD2|TRBJ2-3
CASSHQTSGDVTDTQYF
TGTGCCAGCAGTCACCAAACTAGCGGCGACGTCACAGATACGCAGTATTTT
>TRBV7-9|NA|NA|TRBJ1-4
CASSLDRLEKLFF
TGTGCCAGCAGCTTAGACAGGCTCGAAAAACTGTTTTTT
>TRBV7-8|NA|TRBD1|TRBJ2-7
CASSQGVYEQYF
TGTGCCAGCAGCCAGGGGGTCTACGAGCAGTACTTC
>TRBV5-1|NA|TRBD1|TRBJ1-6
CASSLGGDRNSPLHF
TGCGCCAGCAGCTTGGGAGGGGACAGAAATTCACCCCTCCACTTT
>TRBV9|NA|TRBD1|TRBJ1-1
CASSVVGTDTEAFF
TGTGCCAGCAGCGTAGTGGGGACAGACACTGAAGCTTTCTTT
>TRBV13|NA|TRBD2|TRBJ2-3
CASSRGGAKKSTDTQYF
TGTGCCAGCAGCCGCGGGGGGGCAAAGAAGAGCACAGATACGCAGTATTTT
>TRBV18|NA|NA|TRBJ1-4
CASSQLGYSREKLFF
TGTGCCAGCTCCCAGCTCGGGTACTCCCGTGAAAAACTGTTTTTT
>TRBV5-4|NA|NA|TRBJ1-3
CASSLGVRPGNTIYF
TGTGCCAGCAGCTTGGGCGTGCGCCCTGGAAACACCATATATTTT
>TRBV6-5|NA|NA|TRBJ1-6
CASSYGTGLNSPLHF
TGTGCCAGCAGTTACGGCACAGGTCTTAATTCACCCCTCCACTTT
>TRBV28|NA|TRBD2|TRBJ2-3
CASSSASGGSDTQYF
TGTGCCAGCAGTAGCGCCAGCGGGGGGTCAGATACGCAGTATTTT
>TRBV7-2|few|TRBD1|TRBJ1-5
CASSFKGAGGRPQHF
TGTGCCAGCAGCTTTAAGGGGGCTGGGGGGAGGCCCCAGCATTTT
>TRBV28|NA|TRBD1|TRBJ1-6
CASSPRDRVSPLHF
TGTGCCAGCAGTCCCCGGGACAGGGTTTCACCCCTCCACTTT
>TRBV2|NA|NA|TRBJ1-5
CASKWEGNQPQHF
TGTGCCAGCAAATGGGAGGGCAATCAGCCCCAGCATTTT
>TRBV14|NA|TRBD2|TRBJ2-5
CASSQDRMRGGPETQYF
TGTGCCAGCAGCCAAGATCGGATGCGGGGGGGCCCCGAGACCCAGTACTTC
>TRBV19|NA|NA|TRBJ1-2
CASSINGQLLNYGYTF
TGTGCCAGTAGCATAAACGGACAGTTACTTAACTATGGCTACACCTTC
>TRBV28|NA|NA|TRBJ1-2
CAIKPGWEVYGYTF
TGTGCCATCAAACCAGGGTGGGAAGTCTATGGCTACACCTTC
>TRBV5-4|NA|NA|TRBJ2-1
CASSLGQVIYNEQFF
TGTGCCAGCAGCTTGGGACAGGTTATCTACAATGAGCAGTTCTTC
>TRBV5-1|once|NA|TRBJ2-1
CASSPQGISSYNEQFF
TGCGCCAGCAGCCCGCAGGGGATCAGCTCCTACAATGAGCAGTTCTTC
>TRBV2|NA|NA|TRBJ2-1
CASSERGIYEQFF
TGTGCCAGCAGTGAGCGTGGTATCTATGAGCAGTTCTTC
>TRBV24-1|NA|TRBD1|TRBJ1-5
CATSDSTGRQPQHF
TGTGCCACCAGTGATTCGACAGGGCGACAGCCCCAGCATTTT
>TRBV2|NA|TRBD1|TRBJ1-2
CASSPRQGDGYTF
TGTGCCAGCAGCCCGAGACAGGGGGATGGCTACACCTTC
>TRBV11-2|NA|TRBD2|TRBJ2-4
CATAGGARNIQYF
TGTGCCACGGCGGGGGGCGCACGGAACATTCAGTACTTC
>TRBV29-1|NA|TRBD1|TRBJ1-1
CSVLPGTGKTEAFF
TGCAGCGTTTTACCCGGGACAGGGAAGACTGAAGCTTTCTTT
>TRBV7-8|once|NA|TRBJ1-2
CASSWPGRNYGYTF
TGTGCCAGCAGCTGGCCGGGGAGGAACTATGGCTACACCTTC
>TRBV13|few|TRBD1|TRBJ1-3
CASSPKAGGRDTIYF
TGTGCCAGCAGCCCGAAGGCAGGGGGTCGGGACACCATATATTTT
>TRBV5-4|NA|TRBD1|TRBJ1-4
CASSVGQGVEKLFF
TGTGCCAGCAGCGTCGGACAGGGGGTTGAAAAACTGTTTTTT
>TRBV19|once|NA|TRBJ2-7
CASSAGSSYEQYF
TGTGCCAGTAGTGCGGGAAGCTCCTACGAGCAGTACTTC
>TRBV11-2|NA|NA|TRBJ1-2
CASSLSARGSGYTF
TGTGCCAGCAGCTTATCCGCCAGGGGTAGCGGCTACACCTTC